This T cell receptor beta chain originates from a study of early T cells in non-severe SARS-CoV-2 infection. The CDR3 sequence is 16 residues long. CDR1 is DFQATT, CDR2 SNEGSKA, per germline (reference sequence). The J segment lost 8 bases and the V segment lost 3 bases, leaving 15 bases of the junction unmatched. Regarding this clonotype: As yet, its antigen is unknown.

Study-level findings and limits: VDJdb matching favored anti-spike CD8 responses, missing private and CD4 specificities.

Each single cDNA molecule received a unique molecular identifier. TCRdb re-analysed the 5' RACE reads in MiXCR, keeping a single row per CDR3 protein. Of 40,000 to 60,000 distinct CDR3 sequences in the sample, about 11% were seen once. The gene calls are TRBV20-1 and TRBJ2-4; 8 nucleotides match TRBD2. The material sequenced was whole blood. This receptor was identified in an adult who was a healthcare worker with PCR-confirmed SARS-CoV-2 infection or an uninfected control (not recorded which). As DNA, the CDR3 is TGCAGTGCTAGCGTGACAGCGGGGGCCCCCCCGGACATTCAGTACTTC. It specifies CSASVTAGAPPDIQYF.